This entry lists 26 T cell receptor beta chains sequenced from one sample in a study of blood T cell repertoires in COVID-19. Clones were sequenced by immunoSEQ multiplex PCR, and TCRdb holds only the in-frame ones, with some missing. The table records about 170,000 clones, roughly 85% of them present only once. The specimen sequenced was peripheral blood. These TCRs come from a woman of 80 years or more with acute or convalescent COVID-19.

This chain joins TRBV9 and TRBJ1-1; no firm D call. Trimming removed 4 bases from V and 1 base from J, with 11 bases in between. Germline CDR1 SGDLS, CDR2 YYNGEE. The CDR3 runs to 14 residues. CDR3 nucleotide sequence: TGTGCCAGCAGCCCCACGACTCCGAACACTGAAGCTTTCTTT. It is translated as CASSPTTPNTEAFF.

V and J are TRBV7-2 and TRBJ1-5, with D tentatively TRBD1 (6 bases). Trimming took off 4 bases at V and 2 bases at J, with 9 bases between the two ends. The germline V gene encodes CDR1 SGHTA and CDR2 FQGNSA. This CDR3 is built from 14 residues. In DNA form, the CDR3 reads TGTGCCAGCAGCTCGTCAGGGGGCAATCAGCCCCAGCATTTT. As protein: CASSSSGGNQPQHF.

The V call is TRBV14, the J call TRBJ1-1; 7 bases are shared with TRBD1. Trimming removed 0 bases from V and 0 bases from J; junction bases left unmatched: 10. The CDR3 loop spans 18 amino acids. CDR1 and CDR2 (germline): SGHDN, FVKESK. CDR3 sequence reads: CASSQDSSRDSLNTEAFF. The CDR3 DNA reads as TGTGCCAGCAGCCAAGACTCGAGCCGGGACAGCCTGAACACTGAAGCTTTCTTT.

The gene calls are TRBV27 and TRBJ1-5, with 7 bases matching TRBD1. V was clipped by 5 bases and J by 0 bases; unmatched bases: 10. The length of the CDR3 is 17 residues. Per germline, CDR1 MNHEY and CDR2 SMNVEV (reference sequence). The CDR3 loop is CASSPSGQVISNQPQHF. CDR3 DNA: TGTGCCAGCAGTCCGTCTGGACAGGTGATTAGCAATCAGCCCCAGCATTTT.

The CDR3 loop is CASSSGGGYGYTF. In nucleotides, the CDR3 is TGTGCCAGCAGTTCCGGCGGGGGCTATGGCTACACCTTC. V usage is TRBV6-2 or TRBV6-3 and J usage is TRBJ1-2; D is possibly TRBD1 (5 bases). The CDR3 consists of 13 residues. Trimming left V 4 bases short and J 4 bases short, with 10 bases between. Germline-derived CDR1 and CDR2 are MNHEY and SVGEGT.

The chain combines TRBV5-1 with TRBJ2-5, with 12 bases lining up with TRBD1. Germline values: CDR1 SGHRS, CDR2 YFSETQ. The V and J ends lost 0 bases and 1 base, in that order; junction bases with no gene match: 7. The CDR3 spans 18 residues. CDR3 sequence: CASSLEGQGAWGQETQYF. CDR3 nucleotides: TGCGCCAGCAGCTTGGAGGGACAGGGGGCTTGGGGCCAAGAGACCCAGTACTTC.

This sequence joins TRBV5-6 and TRBJ1-2, with 9 bases matching TRBD1. Looked up from germline, CDR1 is SGHDT and CDR2 is YYEEEE. This CDR3 comprises 14 residues. After removal of 5 bases from V and 5 bases from J, the junction contained 7 bases not matched to a gene. CDR3 amino acids: CASSYGQGNYGYTF. The CDR3 DNA is TGTGCCAGCAGTTACGGACAGGGGAATTATGGCTACACCTTC.

The chain links TRBV12-5 to TRBJ1-1; D is uncertain. V was clipped by 7 bases and J by 1 base, with 10 bases between them. Germline CDR1 reads LGHNT; CDR2 reads FRNRAP. The length of the CDR3 is 13 residues. The CDR3, as DNA: TGTGCTAGTGCCTTGGGAGCGAACACTGAAGCTTTCTTT. Protein: CASALGANTEAFF.

J is TRBJ1-2 and V is TRBV4-1; 7 bases agree with TRBD1. V shed 0 bases, J shed 5 bases, and the junction held 3 bases outside the gene matches. The CDR3 consists of 14 residues. Germline CDR1 is MGHRA and CDR2 is YSYEKL. Here the CDR3 reads CASSQDIRGYGYTF. The CDR3 bases are TGCGCCAGCAGCCAAGACATCAGGGGGTATGGCTACACCTTC.

The V call is TRBV7-2, the J call TRBJ2-5, with D maybe TRBD2 (6 bases). Trimming shortened V by 5 bases and J by 5 bases, and 15 bases separated the two germline ends. Germline V gene sequence: CDR1 SGHTA, CDR2 FQGNSA. The CDR3 consists of 14 residues. The CDR3 region is CASSRRRVRETQYF. CDR3 DNA: TGTGCCAGCAGCCGGAGGAGGGTCCGGGAGACCCAGTACTTC.

The chain recombines TRBV7-9 with TRBJ2-1, with D possibly being TRBD1 (5 bases). Trimming removed 3 bases from V and 7 bases from J, with 13 bases in between. The CDR3 loop spans 14 amino acids. Germline V gene data show CDR1 as SEHNR and CDR2 as FQNEAQ (reference sequence). The CDR3 here is CASSLAGLINEQFF. DNA for the CDR3: TGTGCCAGCAGCTTGGCAGGGCTAATAAATGAGCAGTTCTTC.

The CDR3, as DNA: TGTGCCAGCATCGAGGCCAGTCACACCGGGGAGCTGTTTTTT. It is translated as CASIEASHTGELFF. The V gene is TRBV2, the J gene TRBJ2-2; D unclear. V lost 7 bases and J 3 bases, leaving 12 bases between the germline ends. Germline assignment: CDR1 SNHLY and CDR2 FYNNEI. The CDR3 has 14 residues.

V is TRBV12-3 or TRBV12-4 and J is TRBJ1-2; TRBD1 agrees at 7 bases. With V trimmed by 3 bases and J by 7 bases, 5 bases remained unmatched. This CDR3 is built from 13 residues. CDR3: CASSLGGQFGYTF. The CDR3 DNA sequence: TGTGCCAGCAGTTTGGGGGGACAGTTTGGCTACACCTTC.

The J gene is TRBJ1-4, the V gene TRBV5-1; TRBD1 is a possible D gene (5 bases). Trimming cost V 1 base and J 4 bases, with 8 bases left between them. The CDR3 is 14 amino acids. Germline V gives CDR1 SGHRS, CDR2 YFSETQ. The CDR3 coding sequence is TGCGCCAGCAGCTTGTCACAGGATAATGAAAAACTGTTTTTT. Its translation is CASSLSQDNEKLFF.

V is TRBV9 and J is TRBJ2-7; the D is unclear. The V end lost 4 bases, the J end lost 5 bases, and 10 bases lay between the germline ends. The germline V gene has CDR1 SGDLS and CDR2 YYNGEE. CDR3 length: 12 amino acids. CDR3 loop: CASSTNSNEQYF. Written as DNA, the CDR3 is TGTGCCAGCAGCACCAACTCGAACGAGCAGTACTTC.

V is TRBV7-2 and J is TRBJ2-3; 11 bases fit TRBD2. CDR1 is SGHTA and CDR2 is FQGNSA in the germline V gene. J was trimmed by 6 bases and V by 5 bases; bases with no gene match: 7. CDR3 length: 15 amino acids. CDR3 sequence: CASSPRLAGHDTQYF. CDR3 DNA: TGTGCCAGCAGCCCCCGACTAGCGGGGCACGATACGCAGTATTTT.

This clone was seen a handful of times. This chain joins TRBV2 and TRBJ2-2; D may be TRBD1 (5 bases). Germline lookup yields CDR1 SNHLY and CDR2 FYNNEI. The CDR3 has 16 residues. Trimming stripped 2 bases from V and 4 bases from J, with 14 bases between. CDR3 amino acids: CASSERTPLGTGELFF. In DNA form, the CDR3 reads TGTGCCAGCAGTGAAAGGACACCCCTGGGCACCGGGGAGCTGTTTTTT.

CDR3 loop: CSVLGLATYNEQFF. The CDR3 bases are TGCAGCGTTCTTGGACTAGCGACCTACAATGAGCAGTTCTTC. The chain employs TRBV29-1 and TRBJ2-1; TRBD2 matches at 9 bases. Germline V gives CDR1 SQVTM, CDR2 ANQGSEA. After removal of 5 bases from V and 2 bases from J, the junction contained 4 bases not matched to a gene. The length of the CDR3 is 14 residues.

The chain links TRBV15 to TRBJ2-6, with TRBD1 matching over 11 bases. The CDR3 is 17 amino acids. V dropped 4 bases and J dropped 2; count of bases not matched to a gene: 4. Germline loops: CDR1 LNHNV, CDR2 YYDKDF (reference sequence). The CDR3 DNA sequence: TGTGCCACCAGCAAACCGGGACAGGGGGCTGGGGCCAACGTCCTGACTTTC. Residues: CATSKPGQGAGANVLTF.

This clone was detected a few times. The chain uses TRBV7-9 and TRBJ1-6; 9 bases agree with TRBD1. The CDR3 is 14 amino acids. Germline CDR1 and CDR2: SEHNR and FQNEAQ (reference sequence). Trimming cost V 11 bases and J 10 bases; bases outside gene matches: 12. The CDR3 DNA reads TGTGCCGGTGGATCCGGGACAGGGAAGTCACCCCTCCACTTT. Protein: CAGGSGTGKSPLHF.

This chain's CDR3 is CASSLENRGHYQPQHF. CDR3 bases: TGTGCCAGCAGCCTAGAAAACAGGGGGCACTACCAGCCCCAGCATTTT. This chain connects TRBV4-2 to TRBJ1-5, with TRBD1 identical over 9 bases. CDR3 length equals 16 residues. V lost 4 bases to trimming and J lost 7 bases; unmatched junction nucleotides: 11. Germline V lookup: CDR1 LGHNA, CDR2 YNFKEQ.

Only a few counts were recorded for this clone. This chain links TRBV2 with TRBJ1-2, with 8 bases identical to TRBD1. This CDR3 is 14 amino acids long. J was trimmed by 4 bases and V by 4 bases; bases with no gene match: 5. Per germline, CDR1 SNHLY and CDR2 FYNNEI. CDR3 sequence (DNA): TGTGCCAGCAGTGGACAGGGGCGGATCTATGGCTACACCTTC. Protein product: CASSGQGRIYGYTF. Full variable domain (outside the CDR3, taken from reference TRBV2 and TRBJ1-2): EPEVTQTPSHQVTQMGQEVILRCVPISNHLYFYWYRQILGQKVEFLVSFYNNEISEKSEIFDDQFSVERPDGSNFTLKIRSTKLEDSAMYFCASSGQGRIYGYTFGSGTRLTVV.

The rearrangement links TRBV2 to TRBJ1-1; 8 bases are a match to TRBD1. CDR1 and CDR2 from the germline V gene are SNHLY and FYNNEI. Trimming took 6 bases from V and 1 from J; bases not matched to a gene: 10. The CDR3 is 16 residues long. Written as DNA, the CDR3 is TGTGCCAGCAGGGCCCAGGGGGCCGACCGGAACACTGAAGCTTTCTTT. As protein: CASRAQGADRNTEAFF.

V usage is TRBV9 and J usage is TRBJ2-7; a weak D match, TRBD2 (5 bases). Germline V CDR1 and CDR2: SGDLS, YYNGEE. The CDR3 consists of 14 residues. Trimming took 0 bases from V and 0 from J, leaving 7 bases between them. The CDR3, as DNA: TGTGCCAGCAGCGTAGGAGGGTACTCCTACGAGCAGTACTTC. Residues: CASSVGGYSYEQYF. Complete variable domain (other parts from reference TRBV9 and TRBJ2-7): DSGVTQTPKHLITATGQRVTLRCSPRSGDLSVYWYQQSLDQGLQFLIQYYNGEERAKGNILERFSAQQFPDLHSELNLSSLELGDSALYFCASSVGGYSYEQYFGPGTRLTVT.

This clone was seen once. V and J are TRBV19 and TRBJ1-1, with TRBD1 identical over 7 bases. The CDR3 loop spans 14 amino acids. Germline-derived CDR1 and CDR2 are LNHDA and SQIVND (reference sequence). V shed 6 bases and J 4 bases; nucleotides not matched to a gene: 8. The CDR3 spells CASSLDRRGTEAFF. The CDR3 DNA reads TGTGCCAGTAGCTTGGACAGGCGGGGCACTGAAGCTTTCTTT. Full variable domain (missing parts from reference TRBV19 and TRBJ1-1): DGGITQSPKYLFRKEGQNVTLSCEQNLNHDAMYWYRQDPGQGLRLIYYSQIVNDFQKGDIAEGYSVSREKKESFPLTVTSAQKNPTAFYLCASSLDRRGTEAFFGQGTRLTVV.

The rearrangement joins TRBV5-1 to TRBJ1-2; D is ambiguous. V was trimmed by 4 bases and J by 4 bases, leaving 11 bases between them. The CDR3 has 13 amino acids. Germline values: CDR1 SGHRS, CDR2 YFSETQ. CDR3 in DNA: TGCGCCAGCAGCCCGACATCTACCTATGGCTACACCTTC. Translation gives CASSPTSTYGYTF. The variable domain in full, with the rest retrieved from reference TRBV5-1 and TRBJ1-2, is KAGVTQTPRYLIKTRGQQVTLSCSPISGHRSVSWYQQTPGQGLQFLFEYFSETQRNKGNFPGRFSGRQFSNSRSEMNVSTLELGDSALYLCASSPTSTYGYTFGSGTRLTVV.